Listed here are 15 T cell receptor beta chains from one sample, sequenced in a study of blood T cell repertoires in COVID-19. Libraries were prepared by immunoSEQ multiplex PCR; TCRdb keeps only in-frame clonotypes and omits some of them. The table records 95,000 to 150,000 clones, around 78% of them present only once. Material: peripheral blood. The receptors were sampled from a man aged 70 or older with acute or convalescent COVID-19.

This sequence joins TRBV11-3 and TRBJ1-1; D ambiguous. Trimming removed 5 bases at V and 3 bases at J, with 7 bases between. Germline CDR1 SGHNT, CDR2 YENEEA. This CDR3 has 12 amino acids. CDR3 residues: CASSPRDTEAFF. The CDR3 DNA reads TGTGCCAGCAGCCCCCGCGACACTGAAGCTTTCTTT.

The genes are TRBV6-5 and TRBJ1-2; D may be TRBD1 (6 bases). The germline V gene has CDR1 MNHEY and CDR2 SVGAGI. Trimming removed 6 bases from V and 0 bases from J, with 14 bases in between. The CDR3 consists of 15 residues. For the CDR3, the DNA is TGTGCCAGCAGCCTCCGCGACAGGCCTAACTATGGCTACACCTTC. Protein product: CASSLRDRPNYGYTF.

V gene TRBV3-1 (or the pseudogene TRBV3-2) combines with J gene TRBJ2-3; 16 nucleotides align to TRBD2. CDR1 LGHDT and CDR2 YNNKEL come from the germline V gene (reference sequence). The CDR3 spans 18 residues. V lost 2 bases to trimming and J lost 5 bases; unmatched junction nucleotides: 7. For the CDR3, the DNA is TGTGCCAGCAGCCAACGGGGACTAGCGGGGGGGCCCGGAGATACGCAGTATTTT. Encoded protein: CASSQRGLAGGPGDTQYF.

The rearrangement joins TRBV7-2 to TRBJ1-6; tentatively, D is TRBD1 (5 bases). The CDR3 is made up of 16 amino acids. The ends were cut back, 1 base at V and 4 bases at J, with 11 bases in the middle. Per germline, CDR1 SGHTA and CDR2 FQGNSA. The CDR3 DNA reads TGTGCCAGCAGCTTAGATGGTACAGGTTATAATTCACCCCTCCACTTT. This sequence encodes CASSLDGTGYNSPLHF. The variable domain in full, completed from reference TRBV7-2 and TRBJ1-6, reads GAGVSQSPSNKVTEKGKDVELRCDPISGHTALYWYRQSLGQGLEFLIYFQGNSAPDKSGLPSDRFSAERTGGSVSTLTIQRTQQEDSAVYLCASSLDGTGYNSPLHFGNGTRLTVT.

V usage is TRBV7-9 and J usage is TRBJ1-4, with 8 bases that match TRBD1. The CDR3 loop spans 16 amino acids. From germline, CDR1 is SEHNR and CDR2 FQNEAQ (reference sequence). With V trimmed by 6 bases and J by 5 bases, 11 bases remained unmatched. Here the CDR3 DNA reads TGTGCCAGCAGTCCCGGTTCCGGGACAGGAAATGAAAAACTGTTTTTT. Its protein is CASSPGSGTGNEKLFF.

This rearrangement joins TRBV9 to TRBJ1-1; 8 bases are a match to TRBD1. With V trimmed by 4 bases and J by 4 bases, 6 bases remained unmatched. There are 14 residues in the CDR3. Germline assignment: CDR1 SGDLS and CDR2 YYNGEE. The CDR3 sequence is CASSFRDRLTEAFF. The CDR3 nucleotides read TGTGCCAGCAGCTTCCGGGACAGGCTCACTGAAGCTTTCTTT.

The chain joins TRBV3-1 (or the pseudogene TRBV3-2) to TRBJ2-7; no definite D call. The V end lost 2 bases, the J end lost 6 bases, and 11 bases lay between the germline ends. The germline gives CDR1 LGHDT, CDR2 YNNKEL (reference sequence). This CDR3 is 13 amino acids long. CDR3 nucleotides: TGTGCCAGCAGCCAACACCGATTTAGCGAGCAGTACTTC. As protein: CASSQHRFSEQYF.

This clone has a handful of counts. The chain joins TRBV6-2 or TRBV6-3 to TRBJ1-2; 7 bases are shared with TRBD1. V trimming: 2 bases; J trimming: 9 bases; junction bases outside the gene matches: 12. The germline CDR1 and CDR2 sequences are MNHEY and SVGEGT. The CDR3 sequence is 15 residues long. The CDR3 is CASSYTSRQGTSYTF. CDR3 nucleotide sequence: TGTGCCAGCAGTTACACCTCCAGACAGGGTACTAGCTACACCTTC.

Regarding this clone: Other DNA sequences from this sample encode an identical CDR3 as well. Written as DNA, the CDR3 is TGTGCCAGCTCACCGGGGGGTGGAGAATCGCCCCTCCACTTT. Protein product: CASSPGGGESPLHF. V is TRBV18 and J is TRBJ1-6; D possibly corresponds to TRBD1 (5 bases). In germline, CDR1 is KGHSH, CDR2 LQKENI. Trimming shortened V by 3 bases and J by 13 bases, and 16 bases separated the two germline ends. CDR3 size: 14 residues.

The J gene is TRBJ1-2, the V gene TRBV7-9; 11 bases are shared with TRBD1. Unmatched junction bases numbered 7, after V lost 5 bases and J lost 8 bases. Per the germline V gene, CDR1 is SEHNR and CDR2 is FQNEAQ (reference sequence). This CDR3 has 14 amino acids. This CDR3 is CASSPLGQGGGYTF. The CDR3 nucleotides read TGTGCCAGCAGCCCGCTGGGACAGGGGGGAGGCTACACCTTC.

This sequence joins TRBV19 and TRBJ2-3; TRBD1 might be the D (6 bases). Trimming pared 7 bases from V and 0 bases from J, leaving 17 bases between. The CDR3 runs 16 residues. From germline, CDR1 is LNHDA and CDR2 SQIVND (reference sequence). The CDR3 DNA reads TGTGCCAGTACCCCATTCTACAGGGACAGCACAGATACGCAGTATTTT. It translates to CASTPFYRDSTDTQYF.

This clone has a handful of counts. J is TRBJ1-6 and V is TRBV15; D remains ambiguous. This CDR3 is built from 17 residues. Germline V gene lookup returns CDR1 LNHNV and CDR2 YYDKDF (reference sequence). Trimming shortened V by 8 bases and J by 8 bases, and 25 bases separated the two germline ends. The CDR3 sequence is CATQRGHGMSLDSPLHF. The CDR3 DNA is TGTGCCACCCAAAGAGGGCACGGGATGAGTTTGGATTCACCCCTCCACTTT.

This sequence joins TRBV7-2 and TRBJ1-1; D gene unclear. V gave up 0 bases and J gave up 0 bases, with 8 bases separating them. The CDR3 loop spans 15 amino acids. CDR1 is SGHTA and CDR2 is FQGNSA in the germline V gene. The CDR3 DNA reads as TGTGCCAGCAGCTTAGCCCCATCAATGAACACTGAAGCTTTCTTT. This sequence encodes CASSLAPSMNTEAFF. Full variable domain (rest looked up from reference TRBV7-2 and TRBJ1-1): GAGVSQSPSNKVTEKGKDVELRCDPISGHTALYWYRQSLGQGLEFLIYFQGNSAPDKSGLPSDRFSAERTGGSVSTLTIQRTQQEDSAVYLCASSLAPSMNTEAFFGQGTRLTVV.

The chain uses TRBV6-5 and TRBJ2-1; 10 positions agree with TRBD2. V was pared by 5 bases and J by 8 bases, with 9 bases of the junction left unmatched. Per germline, CDR1 MNHEY and CDR2 SVGAGI. The CDR3 loop spans 15 amino acids. CDR3: CASSLRAGGWDEQFF. As DNA, the CDR3 is TGTGCCAGCAGTCTCAGAGCGGGGGGGTGGGATGAGCAGTTCTTC.

This clone was seen a single time. The chain links TRBV7-2 to TRBJ2-6; no clear D. Trimming took off 5 bases at V and 0 bases at J, with 11 bases between the two ends. The CDR3 covers 16 residues. The V gene's germline CDR1 is SGHTA and CDR2 FQGNSA. The CDR3, as DNA: TGTGCCAGCAGCCCCCCCTGGGCCTCTGGGGCCAACGTCCTGACTTTC. Residues: CASSPPWASGANVLTF.